This entry features one TCR beta chain sequence. Source study methods: Reference gene primer amplification yielded estimated nucleated cell counts. Clones were read by immunoSEQ multiplex PCR, and TCRdb kept only the in-frame ones, dropping some. That table supplies the V and J calls and clone size; D and trimming were determined from the DNA. The table records about 90,000 clones, 80% to 90% of them present only once. This CDR3 contains 15 residues. The V segment lost 7 bases and the J segment 7 bases; nucleotides outside the gene matches: 12. Looked up from germline, CDR1 is LGHNA and CDR2 is YNFKEQ. This sample was taken from a study of blood T cell repertoires in COVID-19. In the study overall: The United States, Italy and Spain provided the acute and convalescent COVID-19 samples. PBMCs, B-cell-depleted T cells, or T cells were the source of the cDNA or gDNA that made up the material.

The source material was peripheral blood. This chain joins TRBV4-2 and TRBJ2-1, with 8 bases that match TRBD2. The clonotype originates from a man at least 80 years old with acute or convalescent COVID-19. CDR3 bases: TGTGCCAGCACCGACTTGACTAGCGACAGTAATGAGCAGTTCTTC. As protein: CASTDLTSDSNEQFF.